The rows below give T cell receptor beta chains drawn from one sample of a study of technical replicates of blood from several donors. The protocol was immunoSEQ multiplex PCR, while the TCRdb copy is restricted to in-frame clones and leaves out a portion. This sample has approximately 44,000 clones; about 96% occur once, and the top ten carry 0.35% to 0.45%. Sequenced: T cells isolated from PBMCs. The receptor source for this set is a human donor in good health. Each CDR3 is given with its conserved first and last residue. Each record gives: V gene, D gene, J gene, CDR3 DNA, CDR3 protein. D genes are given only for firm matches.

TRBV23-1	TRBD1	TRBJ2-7	TGCGCCAGCAGGACAGGGGCAGCCTACGAGCAGTACTTC	CASRTGAAYEQYF
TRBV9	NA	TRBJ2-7	TGTGCCAGCAGCGTAGGATCCGCCAGCTACGAGCAGTACTTC	CASSVGSASYEQYF
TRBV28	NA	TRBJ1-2	TGTGCCAGCAGTTTTGGGCCCTATGGCTACACCTTC	CASSFGPYGYTF
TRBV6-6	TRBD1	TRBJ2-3	TGTGCCAGCAGAGACAGGGGAAGGGACACAGATACGCAGTATTTT	CASRDRGRDTDTQYF
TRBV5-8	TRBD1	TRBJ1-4	TGTGCCAGCAGCTGGGGACAGGCCTTTGGTAATGAAAAACTGTTTTTT	CASSWGQAFGNEKLFF
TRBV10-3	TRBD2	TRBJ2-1	TGTGCCATCAGTATAGCGGGAGACGTCCCGGGGAATGAGCAGTTCTTC	CAISIAGDVPGNEQFF
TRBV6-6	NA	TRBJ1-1	TGTGCCAGCAGTTATTTTGGACAGAAAATTGAAGCTTTCTTT	CASSYFGQKIEAFF
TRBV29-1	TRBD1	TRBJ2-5	TGCAGCGTTGAAGATCCAGGGGGAGAGACCCAGTACTTC	CSVEDPGGETQYF
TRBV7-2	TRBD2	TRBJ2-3	TGTGCCAGCAGCTCGACTAGCGCGGCAGATACGCAGTATTTT	CASSSTSAADTQYF
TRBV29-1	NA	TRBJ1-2	TGCAGCGTTGAGGCCCGGGAATGGACCTATGGCTACACCTTC	CSVEAREWTYGYTF
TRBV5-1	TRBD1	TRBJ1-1	TGCGCCAGCAGCTTACAGGGGGTTGAAGCTTTCTTT	CASSLQGVEAFF
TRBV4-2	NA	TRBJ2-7	TGTGCCAGCAGCCAAGGGGACTCCTCCTACGAGCAGTACTTC	CASSQGDSSYEQYF
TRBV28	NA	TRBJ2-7	TGTGCCAGCGAACCCGGGTCTAGCTCCTACGAGCAGTACTTC	CASEPGSSSYEQYF
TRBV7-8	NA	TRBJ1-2	TGTGCCAGCAGCTTAGCAGGGCCGGGGGATGGCTACACCTTC	CASSLAGPGDGYTF
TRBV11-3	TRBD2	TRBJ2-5	TGTGCCAGCAGCGATCTAGCGGGAGGGGGCCAAGAGACCCAGTACTTC	CASSDLAGGGQETQYF
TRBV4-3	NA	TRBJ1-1	TGCGCCAGCAGCCAACGTCGGGGCACTGAAGCTTTCTTT	CASSQRRGTEAFF
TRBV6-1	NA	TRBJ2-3	TGTGCCAGCAGTGACCTTGGACAGACTAGCACAGATACGCAGTATTTT	CASSDLGQTSTDTQYF
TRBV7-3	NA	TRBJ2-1	TGTGCCAGCAGCCGAATTTCGACAGCATACAATGAGCAGTTCTTC	CASSRISTAYNEQFF
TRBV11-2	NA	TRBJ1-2	TGTGCCAGCAGCTTAGCCGTTTCAGGGGACCCCACCTTC	CASSLAVSGDPTF
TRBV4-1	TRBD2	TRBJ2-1	TGCGCCAGCAGCCCTAGACTAGCCCAGGAGCAGTTCTTC	CASSPRLAQEQFF
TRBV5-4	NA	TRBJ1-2	TGTGCCAGCAGCCCCATCGGGGGGAATGGCTACACCTTC	CASSPIGGNGYTF
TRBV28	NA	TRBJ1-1	TGTGCCAGCAGTTTTTTCGGAGGGTTCACTGAAGCTTTCTTT	CASSFFGGFTEAFF
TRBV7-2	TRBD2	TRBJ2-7	TGTGCCAGCAGCTTAGGGGCGGGGGGATACGAGCAGTACTTC	CASSLGAGGYEQYF
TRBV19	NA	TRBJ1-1	TGTGCCAGTAGTTACGGGAAGGCGAACACTGAAGCTTTCTTT	CASSYGKANTEAFF
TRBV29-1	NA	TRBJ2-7	TGCAGCGTTGTCGAGACAGGCTACGAGCAGTACTTC	CSVVETGYEQYF
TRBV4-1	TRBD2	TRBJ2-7	TGCGCCAGCAGCCATCTCACTAGCGGGGTTAGCTACGAGCAGTACTTC	CASSHLTSGVSYEQYF
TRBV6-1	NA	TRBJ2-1	TGTGCCAGCAGTGAAAGCTCCCCCCTTTGGGCGGGTGCCCCGTCTCTCTACAATGAGCAGTTCTTC	CASSESSPLWAGAPSLYNEQFF
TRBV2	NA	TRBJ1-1	TGTGCCAGCTTCGCCAGGAACACTGAAGCTTTCTTT	CASFARNTEAFF
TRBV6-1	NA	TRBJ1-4	TGTGCCAGCAGTGACCCTCCAGCAACTAATGAAAAACTGTTTTTT	CASSDPPATNEKLFF
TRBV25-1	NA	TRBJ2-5	TGTGCCAGCAGTCAGGGGGTACGGGAGGGCCCTCGGGAGACCCAGTACTTC	CASSQGVREGPRETQYF
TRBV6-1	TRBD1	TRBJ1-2	TGTGCCAGCAGATCCGGGACAGAAATCTATGGCTACACCTTC	CASRSGTEIYGYTF
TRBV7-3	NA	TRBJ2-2	TGTGCCAGCAGCTTAAATTTCTTCGGGGAGCTGTTTTTT	CASSLNFFGELFF
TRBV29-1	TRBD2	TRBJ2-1	TGCAGCGTCCTCCCGGGACTAGCGGGAGGGCCGAACAATGAGCAGTTCTTC	CSVLPGLAGGPNNEQFF
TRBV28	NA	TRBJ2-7	TGTGCCAGCAGCCGTTTGGGGGCGTCCCTTTTCTACGAGCAGTACTTC	CASSRLGASLFYEQYF
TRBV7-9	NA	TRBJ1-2	TGTGCCAGCAGCCGAGAGGCGGGGGTTGGCTACACCTTC	CASSREAGVGYTF
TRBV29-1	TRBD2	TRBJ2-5	TGCAGCGTTGTATTAGCGGGGAACCAAGAGACCCAGTACTTC	CSVVLAGNQETQYF
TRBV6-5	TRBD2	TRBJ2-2	TGTGCCAGCCGGAGCGGGACTAACACCGGGGAGCTGTTTTTT	CASRSGTNTGELFF
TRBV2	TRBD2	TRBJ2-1	TGTGCCAGCCAGTACGGGGGACTAGCGGGAGTTATCATAAATGAGCAGTTCTTC	CASQYGGLAGVIINEQFF
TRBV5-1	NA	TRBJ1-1	TGCGCCAGCAGCTTGGTACAGATGAACACTGAAGCTTTCTTT	CASSLVQMNTEAFF